The clone carrying this T cell receptor beta chain has a handful of counts. This specimen comes from a study of blood T cell repertoires in COVID-19. Here immunoSEQ multiplex PCR was the method, and the copy in TCRdb shows in-frame clones only, minus some. The table has about 120,000 clones, over 70% seen once. Trimming removed 3 bases from V and 2 bases from J; junction bases left unmatched: 3. This CDR3 comprises 15 residues. In germline, CDR1 is SGHRS, CDR2 YFSETQ. The sequencing input was peripheral blood. The sequence was collected from a woman aged 50 to 65 with acute or convalescent COVID-19. V is TRBV5-1 and J is TRBJ2-3, with TRBD2 matching 10 bases. The chain's CDR3 is CASSYLAGDTDTQYF. The CDR3 coding sequence is TGCGCCAGCAGCTATCTAGCGGGAGACACAGATACGCAGTATTTT.